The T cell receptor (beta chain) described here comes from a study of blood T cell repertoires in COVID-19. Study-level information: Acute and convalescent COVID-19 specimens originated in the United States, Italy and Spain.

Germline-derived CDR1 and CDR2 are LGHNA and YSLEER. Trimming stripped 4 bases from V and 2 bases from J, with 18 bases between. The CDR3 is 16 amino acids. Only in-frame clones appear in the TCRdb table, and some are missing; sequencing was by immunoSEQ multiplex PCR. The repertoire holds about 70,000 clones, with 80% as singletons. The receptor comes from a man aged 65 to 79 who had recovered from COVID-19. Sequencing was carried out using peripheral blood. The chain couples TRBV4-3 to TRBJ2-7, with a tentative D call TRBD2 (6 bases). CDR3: CASSLDFSGVAYEQYF. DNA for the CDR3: TGCGCCAGCAGCCTAGACTTTTCGGGAGTCGCCTACGAGCAGTACTTC.